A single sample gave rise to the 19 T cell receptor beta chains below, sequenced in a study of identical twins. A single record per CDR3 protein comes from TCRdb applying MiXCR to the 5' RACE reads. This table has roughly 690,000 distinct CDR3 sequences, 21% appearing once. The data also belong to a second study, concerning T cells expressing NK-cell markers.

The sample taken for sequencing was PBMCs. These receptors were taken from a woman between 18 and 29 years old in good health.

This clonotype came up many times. CDR3 sequence (DNA): TGTGCCAGCAGGATTTACGGGGAGCTGTTTTTT. Residues: CASRIYGELFF. V is TRBV12-3 or TRBV12-4 and J is TRBJ2-2; unclear D gene. This CDR3 is 11 amino acids long. Trimming shortened V by 6 bases and J by 7 bases, and 6 bases separated the two germline ends.

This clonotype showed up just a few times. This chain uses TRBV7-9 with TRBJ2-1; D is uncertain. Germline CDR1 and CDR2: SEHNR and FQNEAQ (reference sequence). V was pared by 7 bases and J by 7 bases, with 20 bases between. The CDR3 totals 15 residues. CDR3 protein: CASIPPADEVNEQFF. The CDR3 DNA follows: TGTGCCAGCATCCCCCCCGCGGACGAGGTGAATGAGCAGTTCTTC.

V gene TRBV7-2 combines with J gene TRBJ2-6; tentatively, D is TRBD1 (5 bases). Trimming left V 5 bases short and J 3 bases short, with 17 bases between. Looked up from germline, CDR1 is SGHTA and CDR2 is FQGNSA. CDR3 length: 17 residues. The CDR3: CASSPFSRTSGANVLTF. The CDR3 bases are TGTGCCAGCAGCCCCTTCTCCCGGACAAGTGGGGCCAACGTCCTGACTTTC.

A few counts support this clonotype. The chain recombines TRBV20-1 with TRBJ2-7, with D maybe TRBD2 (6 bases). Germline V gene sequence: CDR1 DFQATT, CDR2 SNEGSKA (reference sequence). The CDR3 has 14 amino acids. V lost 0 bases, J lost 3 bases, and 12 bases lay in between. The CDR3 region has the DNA TGCAGTGCTAGAGATTGGCGGGACCTCTACGAGCAGTACTTC. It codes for CSARDWRDLYEQYF.

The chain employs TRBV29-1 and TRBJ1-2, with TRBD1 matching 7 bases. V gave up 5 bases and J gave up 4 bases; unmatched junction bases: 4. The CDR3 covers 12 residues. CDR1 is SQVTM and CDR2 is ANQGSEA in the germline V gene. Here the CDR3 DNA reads TGCAGCGTTACATCAGGGGGCTATGGCTACACCTTC. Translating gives CSVTSGGYGYTF.

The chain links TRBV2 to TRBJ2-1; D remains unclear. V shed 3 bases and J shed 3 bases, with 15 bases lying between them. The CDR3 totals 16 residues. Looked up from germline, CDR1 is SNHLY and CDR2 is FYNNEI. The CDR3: CASSDSGKGGYNEQFF. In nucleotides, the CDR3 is TGTGCCAGCAGTGACTCTGGAAAGGGCGGCTACAATGAGCAGTTCTTC. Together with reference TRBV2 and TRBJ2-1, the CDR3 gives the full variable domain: EPEVTQTPSHQVTQMGQEVILRCVPISNHLYFYWYRQILGQKVEFLVSFYNNEISEKSEIFDDQFSVERPDGSNFTLKIRSTKLEDSAMYFCASSDSGKGGYNEQFFGPGTRLTVL.

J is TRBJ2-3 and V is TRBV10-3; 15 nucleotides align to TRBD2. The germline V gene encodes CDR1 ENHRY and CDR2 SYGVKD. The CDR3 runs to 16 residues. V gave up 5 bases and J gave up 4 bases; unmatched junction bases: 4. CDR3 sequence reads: CAISPRTSGRADTQYF. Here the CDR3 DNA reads TGTGCCATCAGTCCACGGACTAGCGGGAGGGCAGATACGCAGTATTTT.

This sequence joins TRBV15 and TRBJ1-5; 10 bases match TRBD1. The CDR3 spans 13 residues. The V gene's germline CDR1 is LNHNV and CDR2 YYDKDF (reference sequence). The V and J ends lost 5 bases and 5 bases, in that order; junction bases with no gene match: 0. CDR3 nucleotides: TGTGCCACCAGCGGGACAGGGGATCAGCCCCAGCATTTT. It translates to CATSGTGDQPQHF.

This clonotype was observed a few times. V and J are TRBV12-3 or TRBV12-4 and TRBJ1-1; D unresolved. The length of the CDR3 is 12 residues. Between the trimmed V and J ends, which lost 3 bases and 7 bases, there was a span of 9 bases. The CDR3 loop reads CASSLKTYEAFF. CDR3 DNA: TGTGCCAGCAGTTTGAAGACATATGAAGCTTTCTTT.

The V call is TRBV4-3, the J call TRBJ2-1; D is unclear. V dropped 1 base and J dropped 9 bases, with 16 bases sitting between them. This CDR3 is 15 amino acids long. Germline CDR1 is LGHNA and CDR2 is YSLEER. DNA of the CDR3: TGCGCCAGCAGCCAAGCCCGTTCCGAGCCCGGTGAGCAGTTCTTC. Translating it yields CASSQARSEPGEQFF.

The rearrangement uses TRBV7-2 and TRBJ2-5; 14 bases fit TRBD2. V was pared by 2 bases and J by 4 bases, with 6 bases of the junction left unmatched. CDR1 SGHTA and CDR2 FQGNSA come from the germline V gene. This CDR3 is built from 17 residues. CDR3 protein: CASSLSTSGGAGETQYF. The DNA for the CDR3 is TGTGCCAGCAGCTTATCGACTAGCGGGGGGGCGGGAGAGACCCAGTACTTC.

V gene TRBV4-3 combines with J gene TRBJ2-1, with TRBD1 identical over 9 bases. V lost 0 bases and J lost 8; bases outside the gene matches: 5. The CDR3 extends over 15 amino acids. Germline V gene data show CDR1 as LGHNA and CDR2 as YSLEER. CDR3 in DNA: TGCGCCAGCAGCCAAGAAATCGGGACAGGGCATGAGCAGTTCTTC. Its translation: CASSQEIGTGHEQFF.

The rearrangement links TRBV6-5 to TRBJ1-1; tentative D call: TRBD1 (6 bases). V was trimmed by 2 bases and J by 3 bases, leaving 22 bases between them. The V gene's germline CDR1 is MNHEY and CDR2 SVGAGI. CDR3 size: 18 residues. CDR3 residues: CASSYEGEKGFGYTEAFF. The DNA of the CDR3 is TGTGCCAGCAGTTACGAGGGGGAAAAGGGATTCGGTTACACTGAAGCTTTCTTT.

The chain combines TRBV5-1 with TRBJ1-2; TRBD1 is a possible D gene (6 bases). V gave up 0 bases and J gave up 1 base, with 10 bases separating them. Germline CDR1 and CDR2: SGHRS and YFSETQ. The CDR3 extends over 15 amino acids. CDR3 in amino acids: CASSLGGGLNYGYTF. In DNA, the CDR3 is TGCGCCAGCAGCTTGGGCGGGGGGCTTAACTATGGCTACACCTTC.

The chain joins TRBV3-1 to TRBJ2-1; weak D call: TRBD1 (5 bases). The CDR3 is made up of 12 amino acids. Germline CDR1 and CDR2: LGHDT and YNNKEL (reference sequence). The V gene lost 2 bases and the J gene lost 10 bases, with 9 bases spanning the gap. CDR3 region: CASSQWGSEQFF. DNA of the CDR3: TGTGCCAGCAGCCAATGGGGCTCAGAGCAGTTCTTC.

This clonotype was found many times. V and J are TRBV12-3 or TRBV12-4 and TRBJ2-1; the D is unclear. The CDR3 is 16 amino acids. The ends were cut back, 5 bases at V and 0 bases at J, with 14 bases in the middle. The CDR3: CASSPRTSSSYNEQFF. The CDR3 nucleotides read TGTGCCAGCAGTCCTCGGACGTCGAGCTCCTACAATGAGCAGTTCTTC.

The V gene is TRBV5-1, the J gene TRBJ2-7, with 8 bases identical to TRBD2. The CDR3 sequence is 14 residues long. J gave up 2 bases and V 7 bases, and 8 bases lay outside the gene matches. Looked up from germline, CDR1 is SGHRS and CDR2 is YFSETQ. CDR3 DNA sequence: TGCGCCAGCCGTCGGGAGGGTGGCCCCTACGAGCAGTACTTC. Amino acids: CASRREGGPYEQYF.

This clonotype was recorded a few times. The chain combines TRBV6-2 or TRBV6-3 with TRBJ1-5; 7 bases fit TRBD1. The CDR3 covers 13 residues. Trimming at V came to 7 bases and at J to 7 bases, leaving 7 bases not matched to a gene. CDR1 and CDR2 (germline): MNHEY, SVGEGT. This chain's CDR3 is CASTLTGYQPQHF. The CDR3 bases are TGTGCCAGCACCTTGACAGGGTACCAGCCCCAGCATTTT.

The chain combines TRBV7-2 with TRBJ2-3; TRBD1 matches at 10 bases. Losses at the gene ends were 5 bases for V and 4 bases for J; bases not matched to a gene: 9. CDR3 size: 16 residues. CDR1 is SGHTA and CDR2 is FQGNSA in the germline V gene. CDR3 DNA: TGTGCCAGCAGCCATTCTCGAGGACAGGGGGCAGATACGCAGTATTTT. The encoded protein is CASSHSRGQGADTQYF. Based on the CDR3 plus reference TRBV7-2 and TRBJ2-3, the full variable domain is GAGVSQSPSNKVTEKGKDVELRCDPISGHTALYWYRQSLGQGLEFLIYFQGNSAPDKSGLPSDRFSAERTGGSVSTLTIQRTQQEDSAVYLCASSHSRGQGADTQYFGPGTRLTVL.